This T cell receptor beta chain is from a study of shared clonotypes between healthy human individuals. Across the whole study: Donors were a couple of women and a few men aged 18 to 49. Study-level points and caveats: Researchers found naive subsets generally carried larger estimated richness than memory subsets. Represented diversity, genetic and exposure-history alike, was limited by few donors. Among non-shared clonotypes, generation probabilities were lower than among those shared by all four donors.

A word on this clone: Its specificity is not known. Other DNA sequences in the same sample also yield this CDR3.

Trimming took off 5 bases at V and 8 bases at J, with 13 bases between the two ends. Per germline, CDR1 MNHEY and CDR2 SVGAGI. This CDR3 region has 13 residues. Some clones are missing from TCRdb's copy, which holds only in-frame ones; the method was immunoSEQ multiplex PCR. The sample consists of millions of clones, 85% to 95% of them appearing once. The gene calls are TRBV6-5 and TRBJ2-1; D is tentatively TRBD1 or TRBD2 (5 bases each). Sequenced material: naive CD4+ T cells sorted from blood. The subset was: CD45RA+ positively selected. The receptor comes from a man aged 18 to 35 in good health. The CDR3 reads CASSRDPTDEQFF. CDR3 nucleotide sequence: TGTGCCAGCAGTCGGGACCCCACGGATGAGCAGTTCTTC.